The sequence of this T cell receptor beta chain was determined in a study of shared clonotypes between healthy human individuals. Across the whole study: Aged between 18 and 49, the donors were a couple of women and three men.

Donors included only healthy HIV-negative adults lacking recent acute infections or vaccinations. With 4 bases removed from V and 0 bases from J, the gap between germline ends came to 8 bases. CDR1 MGHRA and CDR2 YSYEKL come from the germline V gene. The CDR3 is 14 amino acids. PBMC DNA, left unsorted, was sequenced on ten immunoSEQ deep assay plates. Assay used: immunoSEQ multiplex PCR; TCRdb lists only in-frame clones, some missing. The table shows about 460,000 clones, with 70% to 80% occurring only once. The receptor's source is a woman in her 40s in good health. Some clones in this sample may be carry-over from other donors' samples. The V and J genes are TRBV4-1 and TRBJ2-3; TRBD2 might be the D (6 bases). The sequencing input was PBMCs. The CDR3 coding sequence is TGCGCCAGCAGCCTACGGGAGAGCACAGATACGCAGTATTTT. Its translation is CASSLRESTDTQYF.